One and the same sample provided the 27 T cell receptor beta chains below, sequenced in a study of T cells expressing NK-cell markers. TCRdb re-called the 5' RACE reads; one entry per CDR3 protein, DNA not given. This listing includes over 150,000 distinct CDR3 sequences. Sample: blood T cells: a sorted CD56 or NKG2C T cell subset, CD4+ or CD8+ T cells, or bulk PBMC T cells (not recorded which). The receptors were sampled from a man aged 18-75 years in good health.

The CDR3 reads CASSPTGPYYEQYF. The chain links TRBV28 to TRBJ2-7; TCRdb gives TRBD1 as the D gene, but with no DNA this cannot be confirmed. This CDR3 spans 14 amino acids. CDR1 is MDHEN and CDR2 is SYDVKM in the germline V gene.

The J gene is TRBJ2-1, the V gene TRBV7-9; TCRdb returns TRBD2, unconfirmable since there is no DNA. Germline lookup yields CDR1 SEHNR and CDR2 FQNEAQ (reference sequence). The CDR3 consists of 13 residues. CDR3 in amino acids: CASSSPLGDEQFF.

The CDR3 protein is CASRRLYSEGLQETQYF. The V gene is TRBV5-1, the J gene TRBJ2-5; TCRdb outputs TRBD1, but without DNA this stays unchecked. Germline CDR1 reads SGHRS; CDR2 reads YFSETQ. CDR3 length: 17 amino acids.

This chain links TRBV11-2 with TRBJ1-2. CDR1 is SGHAT and CDR2 is FQNNGV in the germline V gene. The CDR3 is made up of 14 amino acids. CDR3 amino acids: CASSLSGTNYGYTF.

The J gene is TRBJ1-3, the V gene TRBV5-1; TCRdb's D call, TRBD1, is unchecked because there is no DNA. CDR3 length: 14 amino acids. Looked up from germline, CDR1 is SGHRS and CDR2 is YFSETQ. CDR3 sequence: CASSVDRGQDTIYF. Using reference TRBV5-1 and TRBJ1-3 for the parts outside the CDR3, the full variable domain is KAGVTQTPRYLIKTRGQQVTLSCSPISGHRSVSWYQQTPGQGLQFLFEYFSETQRNKGNFPGRFSGRQFSNSRSEMNVSTLELGDSALYLCASSVDRGQDTIYFGEGSWLTVV.

The chain has TRBV19 and TRBJ1-5; with no DNA, the TCRdb D assignment of TRBD1 cannot be verified. This CDR3 comprises 15 residues. Germline CDR1 reads LNHDA; CDR2 reads SQIVND (reference sequence). CDR3 residues: CASSPPGGSGQPQHF. Together with reference TRBV19 and TRBJ1-5, the CDR3 gives the full variable domain: DGGITQSPKYLFRKEGQNVTLSCEQNLNHDAMYWYRQDPGQGLRLIYYSQIVNDFQKGDIAEGYSVSREKKESFPLTVTSAQKNPTAFYLCASSPPGGSGQPQHFGDGTRLSIL.

The chain couples TRBV11-2 to TRBJ2-1; the TCRdb call, TRBD2, lacks DNA for checking. The CDR3 is made up of 18 amino acids. The germline V gene encodes CDR1 SGHAT and CDR2 FQNNGV. CDR3 loop: CASSLSPGGLAPTIEQFF.

V is TRBV11-2 and J is TRBJ2-3; the TRBD2 assignment by TCRdb is unverifiable without DNA. The CDR3 has 14 amino acids. In germline, CDR1 is SGHAT, CDR2 FQNNGV. The CDR3 region is CASSYGGPADTQYF. The whole variable domain, remainder taken from reference TRBV11-2 and TRBJ2-3, is EAGVAQSPRYKIIEKRQSVAFWCNPISGHATLYWYQQILGQGPKLLIQFQNNGVVDDSQLPKDRFSAERLKGVDSTLKIQPAKLEDSAVYLCASSYGGPADTQYFGPGTRLTVL.

The chain carries TRBV23-1 and TRBJ1-5; TCRdb's D gene call, TRBD1, goes unchecked for lack of DNA. Being an ORF, TRBV23-1 has a function that is uncertain. CDR3 length: 17 residues. The CDR3 region is CASSQSRQGAPNQPQHF.

This sequence joins TRBV5-6 and TRBJ2-7; TCRdb designates TRBD1, a call that cannot be tested without DNA. This CDR3 is built from 15 residues. Germline CDR1 SGHDT, CDR2 YYEEEE. The CDR3 here is CASSPWTGTTYEQYF.

The J gene is TRBJ2-1, the V gene TRBV5-6; TCRdb indicates TRBD1, and absent DNA this call remains unverified. CDR1 and CDR2 from the germline V gene are SGHDT and YYEEEE. The CDR3 sequence is 13 residues long. CDR3 region: CASSFQGRGEQFF.

The chain combines TRBV20-1 with TRBJ2-1. The germline V gene encodes CDR1 DFQATT and CDR2 SNEGSKA (reference sequence). This CDR3 is 13 amino acids long. CDR3 sequence: CSAREWSTDEQFF.

V is TRBV27 and J is TRBJ1-6; lacking DNA, the TRBD1 call made by TCRdb goes unchecked. Germline loops: CDR1 MNHEY, CDR2 SMNVEV (reference sequence). This CDR3 has 12 residues. CDR3 sequence: CASRDRGRPLHF.

The chain couples TRBV13 to TRBJ2-3; TCRdb calls TRBD1, which cannot be checked without DNA. In germline, CDR1 is PRHDT, CDR2 FYEKMQ (reference sequence). The CDR3 extends over 14 amino acids. CDR3 protein: CASSRDHQGKTQYF. The variable domain in full, with the rest retrieved from reference TRBV13 and TRBJ2-3, is AAGVIQSPRHLIKEKRETATLKCYPIPRHDTVYWYQQGPGQDPQFLISFYEKMQSDKGSIPDRFSAQQFSDYHSELNMSSLELGDSALYFCASSRDHQGKTQYFGPGTRLTVL.

The chain is built from TRBV20-1 and TRBJ2-3; TCRdb gives TRBD1 as the D gene, but with no DNA this cannot be confirmed. Germline CDR1 and CDR2: DFQATT and SNEGSKA (reference sequence). The CDR3 contains 14 residues. This CDR3 is CSAYGGGRTDTQYF.

This rearrangement joins TRBV27 to TRBJ2-2. The CDR3 has 13 residues. The germline V gene has CDR1 MNHEY and CDR2 SMNVEV (reference sequence). This CDR3 is CASRSGITGELFF.

CDR3 sequence reads: CASSPGQTYNEQFF. The J gene is TRBJ2-1, the V gene TRBV4-1; TCRdb picks TRBD1, but there is no DNA to check that call. Looked up from germline, CDR1 is MGHRA and CDR2 is YSYEKL. This CDR3 is 14 amino acids long.

This rearrangement joins TRBV27 to TRBJ2-2; TCRdb reports TRBD1, a call that lacks DNA to check it against. The CDR3 sequence is 18 residues long. CDR1 and CDR2 from the germline V gene are MNHEY and SMNVEV (reference sequence). The CDR3 reads CASSYLLGQGVNTGELFF.

The chain employs TRBV4-1 and TRBJ2-3; with no DNA, the TCRdb D assignment of TRBD2 cannot be verified. Germline V gene data show CDR1 as MGHRA and CDR2 as YSYEKL. This CDR3 comprises 15 residues. CDR3: CASSQGTSAADTQYF.

The chain combines TRBV9 with TRBJ2-7; TCRdb calls TRBD2, which cannot be checked without DNA. The CDR3 is 15 residues long. Germline loops: CDR1 SGDLS, CDR2 YYNGEE. The CDR3 reads CASSVGSGGIHEQYF.

V gene TRBV11-2 combines with J gene TRBJ2-2; TCRdb proposes TRBD1, but this gene call is untestable without DNA. Germline V gene sequence: CDR1 SGHAT, CDR2 FQNNGV. The CDR3 runs 19 residues. This chain's CDR3 is CASSQGRTGGLFSTGELFF.

This chain uses TRBV7-9 with TRBJ2-5; TCRdb gives TRBD1 as the D gene, but with no DNA this cannot be confirmed. From germline, CDR1 is SEHNR and CDR2 FQNEAQ (reference sequence). The CDR3 totals 17 residues. CDR3 loop: CASSSLERGTGGETQYF.

This rearrangement joins TRBV7-6 to TRBJ2-1; the TCRdb D gene call, TRBD1, has no DNA to confirm it. The CDR3 totals 15 residues. Germline CDR1 is SGHVS and CDR2 is FNYEAQ. The CDR3: CASSPPTVRDNEQFF.

The chain uses TRBV7-3 and TRBJ2-7; as DNA is missing, the TRBD2 call by TCRdb cannot be tested. Per germline, CDR1 SGHTA and CDR2 FQGTGA. The CDR3 is 13 amino acids. The CDR3 is CASSPSGSYEQYF.

The chain recombines TRBV5-1 with TRBJ2-7; absent DNA, TCRdb's TRBD2 call cannot be checked. CDR3 length: 15 residues. Looked up from germline, CDR1 is SGHRS and CDR2 is YFSETQ. The chain's CDR3 is CASSLDAGGRWEQYF. The full variable domain, rest sourced from reference TRBV5-1 and TRBJ2-7, is KAGVTQTPRYLIKTRGQQVTLSCSPISGHRSVSWYQQTPGQGLQFLFEYFSETQRNKGNFPGRFSGRQFSNSRSEMNVSTLELGDSALYLCASSLDAGGRWEQYFGPGTRLTVT.

V and J are TRBV12-5 and TRBJ2-1; TCRdb's D call, TRBD2, is unchecked because there is no DNA. The CDR3 is 15 residues long. Germline V gene sequence: CDR1 LGHNT, CDR2 FRNRAP. The CDR3 sequence is CASGLAANYYNEQFF.

This chain links TRBV5-6 with TRBJ1-2. The CDR3 is 15 residues long. Germline V lookup: CDR1 SGHDT, CDR2 YYEEEE. CDR3 sequence: CASSPTTGRDYGYTF.